The clone carrying this TCR beta chain was observed at least ten times. These data belong to a study of breast tumors, draining lymph nodes, adjacent tissues. TCRdb reanalysed the multiplex PCR reads using MiXCR and keeps one entry per CDR3 protein. The sample includes roughly 130,000 distinct CDR3 sequences, less than 35% of them seen just once. CDR1 SEHNR and CDR2 FQNEAQ come from the germline V gene (reference sequence). Between the trimmed V and J ends, which lost 5 bases and 6 bases, there was a span of 16 bases. The CDR3 runs 14 residues. Samples came from axillary lymph nodes draining the breast cancer.

Sequencing was carried out using axillary lymph node tissue. The rearrangement joins TRBV7-9 to TRBJ1-2; D is perhaps TRBD1 (5 bases). This receptor was obtained from a female donor with breast cancer. Some clones in this sample may be carry-over from other donors' samples. The CDR3 coding sequence is TGTGCCAGCAGCCAGGACGATCGGGGGGATGGCTACACCTTC. Its translation: CASSQDDRGDGYTF.